The 25 T cell receptor beta chains listed next were all sequenced from one sample in a study of T cell repertoires in aging, cancer and after chemotherapy. Multiplex touch-down PCR with TRB-A/B primers amplified rearranged V-D-J TRB sequences. TCRdb used MiXCR to reprocess the multiplex PCR reads, holding one entry per CDR3 protein. The sample lists about 620 distinct CDR3 sequences; roughly 32% were seen once. TCR beta rearrangements were amplified from peripheral blood genomic DNA. The sequenced sample consisted of blood. Receptor source: a human donor with a blood cancer.

By its share, this clonotype is hyperexpanded. The rearrangement joins TRBV19 to TRBJ2-2; 11 bases line up with TRBD2. Germline V gene lookup returns CDR1 LNHDA and CDR2 SQIVND (reference sequence). The CDR3 consists of 15 residues. With 7 bases clipped from V and 7 bases from J, the junction kept 8 bases outside the gene matches. CDR3 sequence reads: CASTNSGGANGELFF. The CDR3 nucleotides read TGTGCCAGTACCAATAGCGGGGGGGCCAACGGGGAGCTGTTTTTT.

This clonotype is large by share. J is TRBJ2-5 and V is TRBV11-2, with 8 bases aligning to TRBD2. This CDR3 region has 16 residues. The junction had 9 bases not matched to a gene; V was cut back by 1 base and J by 5 bases. Germline values: CDR1 SGHAT, CDR2 FQNNGV. The CDR3 sequence: CASSLVRGGNPETQYF. The CDR3 DNA sequence: TGTGCCAGCAGCTTAGTCCGGGGGGGTAATCCCGAGACCCAGTACTTC. The whole variable domain, filled in from reference TRBV11-2 and TRBJ2-5, reads EAGVAQSPRYKIIEKRQSVAFWCNPISGHATLYWYQQILGQGPKLLIQFQNNGVVDDSQLPKDRFSAERLKGVDSTLKIQPAKLEDSAVYLCASSLVRGGNPETQYFGPGTRLLVL.

The genes are TRBV19 and TRBJ2-7, with TRBD1 matching 10 bases. The germline V gene has CDR1 LNHDA and CDR2 SQIVND (reference sequence). After removal of 5 bases from V and 5 bases from J, the junction contained 9 bases not matched to a gene. This CDR3 has 15 residues. DNA for the CDR3: TGTGCCAGTAGTCCAGGGGACAGGGGCGGCGACGAGCAGTACTTC. It translates to CASSPGDRGGDEQYF. The full variable domain, its missing parts supplied by reference TRBV19 and TRBJ2-7, is DGGITQSPKYLFRKEGQNVTLSCEQNLNHDAMYWYRQDPGQGLRLIYYSQIVNDFQKGDIAEGYSVSREKKESFPLTVTSAQKNPTAFYLCASSPGDRGGDEQYFGPGTRLTVT.

This clonotype counts as large (0.1 to 1%). The chain joins TRBV5-6 to TRBJ2-1, with D possibly being TRBD1 (6 bases). Germline loops: CDR1 SGHDT, CDR2 YYEEEE. With 3 bases removed from V and 4 bases from J, the gap between germline ends came to 17 bases. The CDR3 covers 16 residues. For the CDR3, the DNA is TGTGCCAGCAGCTCCCCTATGACAGGTTCTTACAATGAGCAGTTCTTC. Amino acid sequence: CASSSPMTGSYNEQFF.

This sequence joins TRBV4-2 and TRBJ2-1; 16 positions agree with TRBD2. Germline CDR1 LGHNA, CDR2 YNFKEQ. V was clipped by 4 bases and J by 2 bases; unmatched bases: 5. This CDR3 spans 18 amino acids. CDR3 sequence: CASSRIGTSGGAYNEQFF. The CDR3 region has the DNA TGTGCCAGCAGCCGGATCGGGACTAGCGGGGGGGCCTACAATGAGCAGTTCTTC.

This clonotype is judged large. V gene TRBV27 combines with J gene TRBJ1-5; D is ambiguous. The CDR3 extends over 13 amino acids. The V gene's germline CDR1 is MNHEY and CDR2 SMNVEV (reference sequence). Trimming took off 2 bases at V and 4 bases at J, with 6 bases between the two ends. CDR3 region: CASSLRENQPQHF. As DNA, the CDR3 is TGTGCCAGCAGTTTACGAGAAAATCAGCCCCAGCATTTT.

V gene TRBV18 combines with J gene TRBJ1-2; 10 nucleotides align to TRBD1. This CDR3 is built from 14 residues. V lost 3 bases to trimming and J lost 8 bases; unmatched junction nucleotides: 6. Germline CDR1 is KGHSH and CDR2 is LQKENI. In DNA, the CDR3 is TGTGCCAGCTCACCCGGGACAGGGGAGGCCGGCTACACCTTC. Its protein product is CASSPGTGEAGYTF.

V is TRBV19 and J is TRBJ1-1; D uncertain. From germline, CDR1 is LNHDA and CDR2 SQIVND (reference sequence). Deletions cut 3 bases from V and 0 bases from J, with 5 bases between. The CDR3 sequence is 13 residues long. The CDR3 loop reads CASSIQVNTEAFF. The CDR3 DNA is TGTGCCAGTAGTATTCAGGTGAACACTGAAGCTTTCTTT.

This clonotype turned up a few times. This rearrangement joins TRBV19 to TRBJ2-3; possibly TRBD2 for D (5 bases). The V end was cut by 3 bases, the J end by 2 bases, with 9 bases between. The CDR3 has 14 residues. From germline, CDR1 is LNHDA and CDR2 SQIVND (reference sequence). DNA of the CDR3: TGTGCCAGTAGTATGGCGGGCCCCACAGATACGCAGTATTTT. Translating it yields CASSMAGPTDTQYF. The full variable domain, rest sourced from reference TRBV19 and TRBJ2-3, is DGGITQSPKYLFRKEGQNVTLSCEQNLNHDAMYWYRQDPGQGLRLIYYSQIVNDFQKGDIAEGYSVSREKKESFPLTVTSAQKNPTAFYLCASSMAGPTDTQYFGPGTRLTVL.

By proportion, this clonotype is large. The CDR3 reads CASSRGDRGGDEQYF. The CDR3 nucleotides are TGTGCCAGTAGTAGGGGGGACAGGGGCGGCGACGAGCAGTACTTC. The rearrangement joins TRBV19 to TRBJ2-7; 10 positions agree with TRBD1. The CDR3 totals 15 residues. Germline CDR1 reads LNHDA; CDR2 reads SQIVND (reference sequence). V was clipped by 4 bases and J by 5 bases; unmatched bases: 8.

This clonotype qualifies as large. The rearrangement links TRBV6-4 to TRBJ1-1; TRBD1 matches at 7 bases. V shed 3 bases, J shed 2 bases, and the junction held 6 bases outside the gene matches. This CDR3 is built from 15 residues. The germline V gene has CDR1 MRHNA and CDR2 SNTAGT. The DNA of the CDR3 is TGTGCCAGCAGTGATACAGGGGCTCTCAACACTGAAGCTTTCTTT. It encodes CASSDTGALNTEAFF.

This clonotype is judged large. This chain uses TRBV18 with TRBJ2-3; D unresolved. From germline, CDR1 is KGHSH and CDR2 LQKENI. CDR3 size: 17 residues. With 5 bases removed from V and 4 bases from J, the gap between germline ends came to 22 bases. The CDR3 here is CASSTTLFSDLADTQYF. CDR3 bases: TGTGCCAGCTCAACAACGCTCTTTTCCGACCTGGCAGATACGCAGTATTTT.

In this sample, this clonotype is large. The chain joins TRBV6-1 to TRBJ1-1; 8 positions match TRBD1. The ends lost 3 bases at V and 8 bases at J; junction bases unmatched: 5. Germline CDR1 reads MNHNS; CDR2 reads SASEGT. This CDR3 has 13 residues. The CDR3: CASSDRRDREAFF. In DNA, the CDR3 is TGTGCCAGCAGTGATCGCCGGGACAGGGAAGCTTTCTTT.

This clonotype is classed as large. This chain's CDR3 is CASSLTDSTWSYTF. As DNA, the CDR3 is TGTGCCAGCAGTCTCACTGACTCGACCTGGAGCTACACCTTC. The genes are TRBV12-3 or TRBV12-4 and TRBJ1-2, with D unresolved. Trimming shortened V by 5 bases and J by 9 bases, and 19 bases separated the two germline ends. The CDR3 sequence is 14 residues long.

V and J are TRBV4-2 and TRBJ1-4; TRBD1 might be the D (5 bases). This CDR3 is 18 amino acids long. Trimming took off 0 bases at V and 0 bases at J, with 14 bases between the two ends. CDR1 is LGHNA and CDR2 is YNFKEQ in the germline V gene. CDR3 DNA sequence: TGTGCCAGCAGCCAAGATGGCCAGGGACTCGCAACTAATGAAAAACTGTTTTTT. It is translated as CASSQDGQGLATNEKLFF.

V is TRBV6-5 and J is TRBJ2-5, with 9 nucleotides matching TRBD1. This CDR3 contains 13 residues. Per germline, CDR1 MNHEY and CDR2 SVGAGI. The V segment lost 5 bases and the J segment 4 bases; nucleotides outside the gene matches: 2. The CDR3 DNA reads TGTGCCAGCAGTCTGACAGGGGGAGAGACCCAGTACTTC. Amino acid sequence: CASSLTGGETQYF.

The chain links TRBV6-1 to TRBJ2-2; D possibly corresponds to TRBD1 (5 bases). The V gene's germline CDR1 is MNHNS and CDR2 SASEGT. The CDR3 is made up of 14 amino acids. The V end was cut by 6 bases, the J end by 4 bases, with 12 bases between. CDR3 residues: CASSQGPATGELFF. The CDR3, as DNA: TGTGCCAGCAGCCAGGGCCCAGCCACCGGGGAGCTGTTTTTT.

This clonotype is termed large (0.1 to 1%). The chain combines TRBV18 with TRBJ1-1; 12 bases map to TRBD1. Germline V gives CDR1 KGHSH, CDR2 LQKENI. Losses at the gene ends were 3 bases for V and 10 bases for J; bases not matched to a gene: 9. The CDR3 sequence is 15 residues long. For the CDR3, the DNA is TGTGCCAGCTCACCCGGGACAGGGGGCCCTTATGGAGCTTTCTTT. This translates into CASSPGTGGPYGAFF.

Judged by abundance, this clonotype is medium-sized. This sequence joins TRBV28 and TRBJ1-2; no firm D call. Germline CDR1 reads MDHEN; CDR2 reads SYDVKM. The CDR3 covers 12 residues. Trimming stripped 9 bases from V and 13 bases from J, with 21 bases between. In nucleotides, the CDR3 is TGTGCCAGTGTCTCGGAGGGAACTGCTAGCACCTTC. It codes for CASVSEGTASTF.

Regarding this clonotype: The final CDR3 position lacks the conserved phenylalanine or tryptophan, pointing to a likely read error. Because the CDR3's place on the DNA is in doubt, the DNA is left out and the CDR3 is given as listed by TCRdb. The gene calls are TRBV6-1 and TRBJ2-5. With termini counted, the CDR3 has 8 amino acids. Germline CDR1 reads MNHNS; CDR2 reads SASEGT. This CDR3 is CASSVMRG.

By frequency in the sample, this clonotype is large. The chain has TRBV20-1 and TRBJ2-5; 15 nucleotides align to TRBD2. With V trimmed by 5 bases and J by 0 bases, 4 bases remained unmatched. The CDR3 is 16 amino acids. Looked up from germline, CDR1 is DFQATT and CDR2 is SNEGSKA (reference sequence). CDR3 nucleotides: TGCAGTGCTGTCGGGACTAGCGGGGGGTACCAAGAGACCCAGTACTTC. Translated, it gives CSAVGTSGGYQETQYF.

V usage is TRBV6-5 and J usage is TRBJ2-3; 9 bases match TRBD1. V was clipped by 5 bases and J by 6 bases; unmatched bases: 12. Germline V gene sequence: CDR1 MNHEY, CDR2 SVGAGI. The CDR3 loop spans 16 amino acids. The CDR3 protein is CASSLTGGNTGDTQYF. The CDR3 DNA follows: TGTGCCAGCAGTCTGACAGGGGGAAACACCGGGGATACGCAGTATTTT.

The chain joins TRBV19 to TRBJ2-2, with TRBD2 matching over 10 bases. The ends lost 3 bases at V and 7 bases at J; junction bases unmatched: 8. The germline CDR1 and CDR2 sequences are LNHDA and SQIVND (reference sequence). The CDR3 sequence is 16 residues long. The chain's CDR3 is CASSMTSGGANGELFF. In DNA form, the CDR3 reads TGTGCCAGTAGTATGACAAGCGGGGGGGCCAACGGGGAGCTGTTTTTT.

Judged by abundance, this clonotype is medium-sized. The rearrangement uses TRBV20-1 and TRBJ2-5, with D perhaps TRBD1 (5 bases). The CDR3 has 14 residues. Trimming shortened V by 6 bases and J by 1 base, and 15 bases separated the two germline ends. CDR1 and CDR2 (germline): DFQATT, SNEGSKA (reference sequence). The CDR3 here is CSAPPRTGQETQYF. The DNA for the CDR3 is TGCAGTGCCCCCCCCCGAACAGGCCAAGAGACCCAGTACTTC.

This clonotype is deemed medium-sized (0.01 to 0.1%). The chain links TRBV2 to TRBJ2-5, with a possible D match to TRBD2 (6 bases). This CDR3 has 14 residues. V was pared by 5 bases and J by 4 bases, with 14 bases between. Germline values: CDR1 SNHLY, CDR2 FYNNEI. The CDR3: CASSLSGPRETQYF. The DNA of the CDR3 is TGTGCCAGCAGTTTAAGCGGGCCACGAGAGACCCAGTACTTC.